This T cell receptor (beta chain) stems from a study of cytomegalovirus exposure and HLA in healthy donors. Points from the study as a whole: The majority of CMV-associated TCR beta chains were reported as apparently HLA-restricted in a later analysis. Rarity marked most TCR sequences, yet some public TCRs occurred in many donors.

The sample holds one count of this clone. Antigen specificity is unknown. The CDR3 spans 11 residues. Germline lookup yields CDR1 GTSNPN and CDR2 SVGIG (reference sequence). The PCR ran on 60 Vbeta and 13 Jbeta primers. The assay was immunoSEQ multiplex PCR, and TCRdb's table has in-frame clones only and misses some. The sample holds 95,000 to 150,000 clones, approximately 72% seen once. The clonotype comes from a man aged 55-75 years in good health and CMV-seropositive. The specimen was PBMCs. J is TRBJ2-7 and V is TRBV30; 7 bases are shared with TRBD1. CDR3 DNA sequence: TGTGCTTCACAGGGGAACTACGAGCAGTACTTC. Translating gives CASQGNYEQYF.